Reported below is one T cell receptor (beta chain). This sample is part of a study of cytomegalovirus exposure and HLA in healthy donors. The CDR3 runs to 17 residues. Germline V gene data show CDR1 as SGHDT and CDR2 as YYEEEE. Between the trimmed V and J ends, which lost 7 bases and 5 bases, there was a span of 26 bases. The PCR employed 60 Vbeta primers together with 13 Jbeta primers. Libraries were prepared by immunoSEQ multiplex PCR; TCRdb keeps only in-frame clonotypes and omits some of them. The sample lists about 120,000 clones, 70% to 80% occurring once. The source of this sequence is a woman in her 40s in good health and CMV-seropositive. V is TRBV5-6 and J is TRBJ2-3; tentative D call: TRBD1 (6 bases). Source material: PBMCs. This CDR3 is CASGRRYGGQLKDTQYF. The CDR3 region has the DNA TGTGCCAGCGGACGGAGGTATGGGGGACAATTAAAAGATACGCAGTATTTT. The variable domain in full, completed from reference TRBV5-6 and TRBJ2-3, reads DAGVTQSPTHLIKTRGQQVTLRCSPKSGHDTVSWYQQALGQGPQFIFQYYEEEERQRGNFPDRFSGHQFPNYSSELNVNALLLGDSALYLCASGRRYGGQLKDTQYFGPGTRLTVL.